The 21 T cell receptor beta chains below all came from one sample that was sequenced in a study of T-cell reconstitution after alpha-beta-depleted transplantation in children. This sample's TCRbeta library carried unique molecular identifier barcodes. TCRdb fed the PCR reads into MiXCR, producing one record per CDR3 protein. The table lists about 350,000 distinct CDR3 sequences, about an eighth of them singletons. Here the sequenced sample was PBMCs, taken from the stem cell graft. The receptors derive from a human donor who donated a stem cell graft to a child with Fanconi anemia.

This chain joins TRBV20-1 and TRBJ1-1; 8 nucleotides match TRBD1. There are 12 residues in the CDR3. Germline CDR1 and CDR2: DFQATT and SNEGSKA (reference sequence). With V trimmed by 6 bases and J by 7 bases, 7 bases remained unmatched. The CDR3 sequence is CSAPDRDHEAFF. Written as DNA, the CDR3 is TGCAGTGCCCCGGACAGGGACCATGAAGCTTTCTTT.

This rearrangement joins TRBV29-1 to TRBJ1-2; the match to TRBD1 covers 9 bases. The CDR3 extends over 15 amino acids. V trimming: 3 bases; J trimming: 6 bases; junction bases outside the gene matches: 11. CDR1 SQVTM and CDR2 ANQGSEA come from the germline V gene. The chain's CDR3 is CSVDREGTGLNGYTF. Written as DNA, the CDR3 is TGCAGCGTTGACCGAGAGGGGACAGGGTTGAATGGCTACACCTTC.

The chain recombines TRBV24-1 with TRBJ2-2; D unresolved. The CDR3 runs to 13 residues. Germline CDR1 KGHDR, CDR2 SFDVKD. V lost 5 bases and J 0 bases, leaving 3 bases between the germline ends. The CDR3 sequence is CATSGANTGELFF. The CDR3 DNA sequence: TGTGCCACCAGTGGTGCGAACACCGGGGAGCTGTTTTTT.

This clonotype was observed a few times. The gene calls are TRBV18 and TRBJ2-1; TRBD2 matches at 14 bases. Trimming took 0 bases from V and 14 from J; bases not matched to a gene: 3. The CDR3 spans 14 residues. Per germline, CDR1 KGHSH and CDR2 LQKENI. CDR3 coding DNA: TGTGCCAGCTCACCACCGGGACTAGCGGGGGTAAAGTTCTTC. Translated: CASSPPGLAGVKFF.

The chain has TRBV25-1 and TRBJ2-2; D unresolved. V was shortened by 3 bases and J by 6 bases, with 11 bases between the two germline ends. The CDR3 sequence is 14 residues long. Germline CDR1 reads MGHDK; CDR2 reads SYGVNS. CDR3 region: CASSDLGWAGELFF. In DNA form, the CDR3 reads TGTGCCAGCAGTGACCTCGGGTGGGCCGGGGAGCTGTTTTTT.

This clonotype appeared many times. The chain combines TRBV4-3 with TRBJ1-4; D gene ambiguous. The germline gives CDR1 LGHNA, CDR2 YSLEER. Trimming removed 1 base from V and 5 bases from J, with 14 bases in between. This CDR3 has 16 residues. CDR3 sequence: CASSQGSGKINEKLFF. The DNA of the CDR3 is TGCGCCAGCAGCCAAGGGTCCGGGAAAATCAATGAAAAACTGTTTTTT.

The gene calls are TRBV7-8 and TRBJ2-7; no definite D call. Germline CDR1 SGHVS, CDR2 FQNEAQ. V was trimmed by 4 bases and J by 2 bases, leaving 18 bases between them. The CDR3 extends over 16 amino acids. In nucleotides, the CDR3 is TGTGCCAGCAGCTCAACTGTCGTCGGAAGGCCCTACGAGCAGTACTTC. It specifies CASSSTVVGRPYEQYF.

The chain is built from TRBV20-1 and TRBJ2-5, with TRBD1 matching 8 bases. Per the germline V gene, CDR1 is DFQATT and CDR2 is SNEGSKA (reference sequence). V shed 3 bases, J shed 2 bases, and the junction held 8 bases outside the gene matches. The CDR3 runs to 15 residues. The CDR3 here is CSASDRQGTQETQYF. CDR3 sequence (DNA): TGCAGTGCTAGCGACCGACAGGGGACACAAGAGACCCAGTACTTC.

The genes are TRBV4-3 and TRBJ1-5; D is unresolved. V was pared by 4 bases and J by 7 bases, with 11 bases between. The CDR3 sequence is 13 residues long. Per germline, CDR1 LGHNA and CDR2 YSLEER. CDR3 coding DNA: TGCGCCAGCAGCCTCGAGTTGGACCAGCCCCAGCATTTT. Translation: CASSLELDQPQHF.

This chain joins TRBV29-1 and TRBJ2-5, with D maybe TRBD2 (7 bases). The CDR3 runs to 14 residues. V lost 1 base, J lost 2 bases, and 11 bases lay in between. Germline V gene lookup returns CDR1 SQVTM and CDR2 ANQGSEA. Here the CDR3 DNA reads TGCAGCGTTGAAGGGGAGGGGACACAAGAGACCCAGTACTTC. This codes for CSVEGEGTQETQYF. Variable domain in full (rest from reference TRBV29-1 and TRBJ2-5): SAVISQKPSRDICQRGTSLTIQCQVDSQVTMMFWYRQQPGQSLTLIATANQGSEATYESGFVIDKFPISRPNLTFSTLTVSNMSPEDSSIYLCSVEGEGTQETQYFGPGTRLLVL.

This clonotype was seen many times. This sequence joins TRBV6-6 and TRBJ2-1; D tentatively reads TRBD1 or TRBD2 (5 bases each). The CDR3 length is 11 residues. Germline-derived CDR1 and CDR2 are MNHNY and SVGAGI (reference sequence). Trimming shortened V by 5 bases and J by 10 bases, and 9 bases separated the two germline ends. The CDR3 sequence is CASSVGTEQFF. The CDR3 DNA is TGTGCCAGCAGTGTCGGGACGGAGCAGTTCTTC.

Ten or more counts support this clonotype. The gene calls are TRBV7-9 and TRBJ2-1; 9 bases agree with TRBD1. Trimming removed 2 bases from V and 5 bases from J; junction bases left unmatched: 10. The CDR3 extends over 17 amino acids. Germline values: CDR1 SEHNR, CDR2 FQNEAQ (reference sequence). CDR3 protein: CASSLPLQGALDNEQFF. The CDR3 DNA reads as TGTGCCAGCAGCTTACCATTACAGGGGGCTTTGGACAATGAGCAGTTCTTC. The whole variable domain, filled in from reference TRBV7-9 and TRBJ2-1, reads DTGVSQNPRHKITKRGQNVTFRCDPISEHNRLYWYRQTLGQGPEFLTYFQNEAQLEKSRLLSDRFSAERPKGSFSTLEIQRTEQGDSAMYLCASSLPLQGALDNEQFFGPGTRLTVL.

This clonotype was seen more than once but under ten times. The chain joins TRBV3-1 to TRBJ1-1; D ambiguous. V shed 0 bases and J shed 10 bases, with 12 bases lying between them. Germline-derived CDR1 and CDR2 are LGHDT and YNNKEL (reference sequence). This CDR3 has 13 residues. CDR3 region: CASSQEGPTTAFF. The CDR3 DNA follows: TGTGCCAGCAGCCAAGAAGGGCCGACGACAGCTTTCTTT.

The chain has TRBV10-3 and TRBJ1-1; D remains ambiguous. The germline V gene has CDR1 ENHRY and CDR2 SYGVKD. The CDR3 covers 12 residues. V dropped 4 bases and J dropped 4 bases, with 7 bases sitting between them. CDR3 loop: CAISGGGTEAFF. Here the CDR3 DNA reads TGTGCCATCAGTGGTGGTGGCACTGAAGCTTTCTTT.

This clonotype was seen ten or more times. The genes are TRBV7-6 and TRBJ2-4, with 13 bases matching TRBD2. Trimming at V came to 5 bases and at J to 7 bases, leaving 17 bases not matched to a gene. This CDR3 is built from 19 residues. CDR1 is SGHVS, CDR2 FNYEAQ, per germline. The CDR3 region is CASSPSPRLAGGRANIQYF. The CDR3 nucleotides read TGTGCCAGCAGCCCATCCCCGAGACTAGCGGGGGGCCGGGCGAACATTCAGTACTTC.

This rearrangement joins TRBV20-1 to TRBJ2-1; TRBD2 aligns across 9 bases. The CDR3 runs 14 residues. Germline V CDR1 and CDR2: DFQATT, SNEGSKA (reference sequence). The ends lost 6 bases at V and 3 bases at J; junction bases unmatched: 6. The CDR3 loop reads CSAAETSGYNEQFF. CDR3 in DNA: TGCAGTGCCGCGGAGACTAGCGGCTACAATGAGCAGTTCTTC.

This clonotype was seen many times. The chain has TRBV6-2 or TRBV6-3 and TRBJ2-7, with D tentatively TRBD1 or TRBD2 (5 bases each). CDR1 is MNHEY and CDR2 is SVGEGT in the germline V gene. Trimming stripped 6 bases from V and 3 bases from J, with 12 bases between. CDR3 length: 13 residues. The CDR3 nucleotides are TGTGCCAGCAGAAGGGACGGACGCTACGAGCAGTACTTC. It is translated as CASRRDGRYEQYF.

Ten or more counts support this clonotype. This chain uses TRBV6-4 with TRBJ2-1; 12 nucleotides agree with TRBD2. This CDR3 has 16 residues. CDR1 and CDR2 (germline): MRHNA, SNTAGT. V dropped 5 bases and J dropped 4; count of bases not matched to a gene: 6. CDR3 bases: TGTGCCAGCAGTCCTCTGACTAGCGGGGGTTACAATGAGCAGTTCTTC. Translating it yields CASSPLTSGGYNEQFF.

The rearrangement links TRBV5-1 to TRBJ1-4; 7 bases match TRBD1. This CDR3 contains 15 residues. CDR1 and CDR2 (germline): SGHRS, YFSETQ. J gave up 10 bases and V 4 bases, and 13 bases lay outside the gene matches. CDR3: CASSTDLGTDGKLFF. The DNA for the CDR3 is TGCGCCAGCAGCACGGATCTCGGGACAGATGGAAAACTGTTTTTT.

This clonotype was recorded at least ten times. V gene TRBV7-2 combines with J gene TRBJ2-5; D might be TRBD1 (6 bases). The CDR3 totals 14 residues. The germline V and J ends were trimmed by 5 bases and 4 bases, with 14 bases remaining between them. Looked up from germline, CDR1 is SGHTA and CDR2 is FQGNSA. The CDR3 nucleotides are TGTGCCAGCAGCCCAGGGGCAGGGAGAGAGACCCAGTACTTC. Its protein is CASSPGAGRETQYF.

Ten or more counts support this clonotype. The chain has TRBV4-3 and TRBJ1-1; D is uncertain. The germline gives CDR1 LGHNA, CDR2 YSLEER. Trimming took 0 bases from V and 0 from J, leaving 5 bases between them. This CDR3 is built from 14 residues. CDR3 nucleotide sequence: TGCGCCAGCAGCCAAGACACCATGAACACTGAAGCTTTCTTT. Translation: CASSQDTMNTEAFF.